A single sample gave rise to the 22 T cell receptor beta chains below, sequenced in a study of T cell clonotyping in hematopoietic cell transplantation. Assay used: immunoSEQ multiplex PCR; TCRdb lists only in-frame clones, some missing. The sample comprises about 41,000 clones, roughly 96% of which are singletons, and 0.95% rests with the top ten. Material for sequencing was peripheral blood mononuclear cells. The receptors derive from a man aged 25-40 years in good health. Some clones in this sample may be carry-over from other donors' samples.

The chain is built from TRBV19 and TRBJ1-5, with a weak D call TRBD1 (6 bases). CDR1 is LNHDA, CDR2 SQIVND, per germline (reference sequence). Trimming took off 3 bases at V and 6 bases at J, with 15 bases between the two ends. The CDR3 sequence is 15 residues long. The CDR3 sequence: CASSMDGGLVQPQHF. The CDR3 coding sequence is TGTGCCAGTAGTATGGATGGGGGCTTAGTTCAGCCCCAGCATTTT.

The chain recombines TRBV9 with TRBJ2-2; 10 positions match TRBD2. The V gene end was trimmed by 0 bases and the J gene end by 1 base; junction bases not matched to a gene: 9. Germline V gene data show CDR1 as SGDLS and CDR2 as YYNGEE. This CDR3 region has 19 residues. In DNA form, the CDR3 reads TGTGCCAGCAGCGTAGTGTCCCTAGCGGGAGAGGGGAACACCGGGGAGCTGTTTTTT. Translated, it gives CASSVVSLAGEGNTGELFF. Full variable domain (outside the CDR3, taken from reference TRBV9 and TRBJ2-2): DSGVTQTPKHLITATGQRVTLRCSPRSGDLSVYWYQQSLDQGLQFLIQYYNGEERAKGNILERFSAQQFPDLHSELNLSSLELGDSALYFCASSVVSLAGEGNTGELFFGEGSRLTVL.

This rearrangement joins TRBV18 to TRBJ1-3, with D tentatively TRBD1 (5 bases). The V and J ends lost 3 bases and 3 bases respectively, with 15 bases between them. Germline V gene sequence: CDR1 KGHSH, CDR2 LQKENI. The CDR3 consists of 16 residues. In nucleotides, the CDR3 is TGTGCCAGCTCACCGGGGCCTGACAGCCGTGGAAACACCATATATTTT. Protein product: CASSPGPDSRGNTIYF.

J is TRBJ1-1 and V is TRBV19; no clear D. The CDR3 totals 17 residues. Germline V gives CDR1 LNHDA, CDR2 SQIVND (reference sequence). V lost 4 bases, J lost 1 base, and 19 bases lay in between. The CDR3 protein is CASSKHPRTTENTEAFF. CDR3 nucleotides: TGTGCCAGTAGTAAACACCCCCGTACGACGGAGAACACTGAAGCTTTCTTT.

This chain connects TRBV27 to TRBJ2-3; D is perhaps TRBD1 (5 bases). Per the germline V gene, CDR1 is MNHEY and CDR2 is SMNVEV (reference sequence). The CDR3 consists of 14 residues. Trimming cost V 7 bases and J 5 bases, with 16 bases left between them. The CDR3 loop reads CASTQQDGKDTQYF. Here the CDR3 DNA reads TGTGCCAGCACCCAACAGGATGGTAAAGATACGCAGTATTTT.

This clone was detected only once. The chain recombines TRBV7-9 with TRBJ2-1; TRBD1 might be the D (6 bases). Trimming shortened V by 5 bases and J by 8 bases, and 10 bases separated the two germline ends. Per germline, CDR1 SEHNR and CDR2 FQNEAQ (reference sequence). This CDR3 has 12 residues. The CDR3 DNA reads TGTGCCAGCAGCGGACACAGGGATGAGCAGTTCTTC. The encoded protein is CASSGHRDEQFF.

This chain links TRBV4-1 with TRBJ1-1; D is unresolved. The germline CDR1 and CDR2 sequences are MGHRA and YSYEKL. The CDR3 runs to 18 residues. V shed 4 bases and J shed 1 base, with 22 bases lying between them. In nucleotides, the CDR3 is TGCGCCAGCAGCCGCACACCCTCGGACCTTTCTTCGAACACTGAAGCTTTCTTT. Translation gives CASSRTPSDLSSNTEAFF.

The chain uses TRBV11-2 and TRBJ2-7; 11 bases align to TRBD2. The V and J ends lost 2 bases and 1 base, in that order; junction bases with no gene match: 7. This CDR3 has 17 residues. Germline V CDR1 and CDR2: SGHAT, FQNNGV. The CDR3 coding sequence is TGTGCCAGCAGCTTAACTAGCGGGAGTTCCGTTTCCTACGAGCAGTACTTC. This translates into CASSLTSGSSVSYEQYF.

The CDR3 here is CASRFTGTPDYEQYF. The CDR3 nucleotides read TGTGCCAGCAGATTCACCGGGACACCCGATTACGAGCAGTACTTC. This chain connects TRBV6-5 to TRBJ2-7, with a possible D match to TRBD1 (6 bases). Germline V gene lookup returns CDR1 MNHEY and CDR2 SVGAGI. CDR3 length: 15 amino acids. Trimming stripped 6 bases from V and 4 bases from J, with 19 bases between.

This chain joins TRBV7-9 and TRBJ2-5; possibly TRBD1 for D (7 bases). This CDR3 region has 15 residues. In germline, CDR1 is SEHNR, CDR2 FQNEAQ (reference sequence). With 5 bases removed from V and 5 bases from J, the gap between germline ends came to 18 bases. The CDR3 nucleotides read TGTGCCAGCAGCCGCGGGGACAGTCAGGAGGAGACCCAGTACTTC. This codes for CASSRGDSQEETQYF. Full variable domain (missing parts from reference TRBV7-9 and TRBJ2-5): DTGVSQNPRHKITKRGQNVTFRCDPISEHNRLYWYRQTLGQGPEFLTYFQNEAQLEKSRLLSDRFSAERPKGSFSTLEIQRTEQGDSAMYLCASSRGDSQEETQYFGPGTRLLVL.

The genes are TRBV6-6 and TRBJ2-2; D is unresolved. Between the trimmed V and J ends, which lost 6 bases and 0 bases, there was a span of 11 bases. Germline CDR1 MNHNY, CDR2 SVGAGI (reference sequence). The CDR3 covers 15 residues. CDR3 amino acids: CASRGGRTNTGELFF. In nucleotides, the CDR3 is TGTGCCAGCAGAGGCGGCAGAACGAACACCGGGGAGCTGTTTTTT.

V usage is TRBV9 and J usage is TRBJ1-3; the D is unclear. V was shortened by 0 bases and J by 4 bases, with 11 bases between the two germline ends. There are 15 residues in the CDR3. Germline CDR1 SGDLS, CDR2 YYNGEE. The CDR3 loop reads CASSVGSTAGNTIYF. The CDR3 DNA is TGTGCCAGCAGCGTAGGTAGTACGGCCGGAAACACCATATATTTT. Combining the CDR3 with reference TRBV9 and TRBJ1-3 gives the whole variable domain DSGVTQTPKHLITATGQRVTLRCSPRSGDLSVYWYQQSLDQGLQFLIQYYNGEERAKGNILERFSAQQFPDLHSELNLSSLELGDSALYFCASSVGSTAGNTIYFGEGSWLTVV.

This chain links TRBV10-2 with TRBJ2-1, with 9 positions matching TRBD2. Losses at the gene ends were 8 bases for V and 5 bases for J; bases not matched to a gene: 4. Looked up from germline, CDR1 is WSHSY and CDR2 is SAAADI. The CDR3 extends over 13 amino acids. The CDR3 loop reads CASLTSGHNEQFF. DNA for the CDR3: TGCGCCAGCCTGACTAGCGGCCACAATGAGCAGTTCTTC.

The CDR3 loop is CASSPQTGLAGQETQYF. For the CDR3, the DNA is TGTGCCAGCAGCCCGCAAACGGGACTAGCGGGGCAAGAGACCCAGTACTTC. The rearrangement links TRBV5-4 to TRBJ2-5; 13 bases line up with TRBD2. There are 17 residues in the CDR3. The J segment lost 2 bases and the V segment lost 4 bases, leaving 8 bases of the junction unmatched. Germline V lookup: CDR1 SGHNT, CDR2 YYREEE (reference sequence).

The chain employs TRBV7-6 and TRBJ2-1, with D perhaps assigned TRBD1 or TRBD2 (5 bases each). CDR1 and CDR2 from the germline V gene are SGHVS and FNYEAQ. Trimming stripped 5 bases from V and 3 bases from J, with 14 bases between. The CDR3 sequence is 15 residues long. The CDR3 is CASSPRGSLYNEQFF. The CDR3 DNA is TGTGCCAGCAGCCCGAGGGGATCTCTCTACAATGAGCAGTTCTTC.

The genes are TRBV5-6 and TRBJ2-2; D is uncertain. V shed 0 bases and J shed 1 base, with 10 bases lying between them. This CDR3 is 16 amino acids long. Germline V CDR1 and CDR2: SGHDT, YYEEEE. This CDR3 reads CASSLVGGENTGELFF. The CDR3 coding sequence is TGTGCCAGCAGCTTGGTCGGTGGGGAGAACACCGGGGAGCTGTTTTTT.

CDR3 sequence: CASSLDGYNSPLHF. The CDR3 DNA is TGTGCCAGCAGCTTAGACGGCTATAATTCACCCCTCCACTTT. V is TRBV7-2 and J is TRBJ1-6, with D unresolved. CDR3 length: 14 amino acids. From germline, CDR1 is SGHTA and CDR2 FQGNSA. The germline V and J ends were trimmed by 1 base and 3 bases, with 4 bases remaining between them.

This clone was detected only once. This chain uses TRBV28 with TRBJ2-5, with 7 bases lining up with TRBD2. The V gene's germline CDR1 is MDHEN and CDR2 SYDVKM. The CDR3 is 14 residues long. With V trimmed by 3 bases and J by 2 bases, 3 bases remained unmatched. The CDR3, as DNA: TGTGCCAGCAGTTTGTCAGCGGGGCAAGAGACCCAGTACTTC. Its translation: CASSLSAGQETQYF.

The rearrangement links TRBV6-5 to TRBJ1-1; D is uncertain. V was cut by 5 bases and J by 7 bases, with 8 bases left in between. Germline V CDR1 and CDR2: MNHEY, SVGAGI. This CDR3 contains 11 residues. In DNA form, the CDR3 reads TGTGCCAGCAGTGGGTCGAATGAAGCTTTCTTT. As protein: CASSGSNEAFF.

The CDR3 loop is CATSRDIYGSGRAGELFF. The CDR3 DNA follows: TGTGCCACCAGCAGAGATATATATGGTAGCGGGAGGGCCGGGGAGCTGTTTTTT. V usage is TRBV15 and J usage is TRBJ2-2; 11 nucleotides agree with TRBD2. This CDR3 contains 18 residues. The trim removed 0 bases at V and 6 bases at J, leaving 9 bases unmatched. The V gene's germline CDR1 is LNHNV and CDR2 YYDKDF (reference sequence).

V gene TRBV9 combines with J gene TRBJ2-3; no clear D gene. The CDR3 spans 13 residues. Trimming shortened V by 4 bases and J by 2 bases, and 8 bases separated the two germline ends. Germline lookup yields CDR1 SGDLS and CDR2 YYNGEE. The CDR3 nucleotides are TGTGCCAGCAGCCCCTACTTCACAGATACGCAGTATTTT. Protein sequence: CASSPYFTDTQYF.

CDR3: CASSLGQGVEAFF. In nucleotides, the CDR3 is TGTGCCAGCAGCTTAGGACAAGGCGTTGAAGCTTTCTTT. The V gene is TRBV7-9, the J gene TRBJ1-1; D not certain. V lost 1 base, J lost 7 bases, and 10 bases lay in between. Germline loops: CDR1 SEHNR, CDR2 FQNEAQ (reference sequence). CDR3 length: 13 residues.